The rows below give T cell receptor beta chains drawn from one sample of a study of shared clonotypes between healthy human individuals. Profiled with immunoSEQ multiplex PCR; TCRdb holds only in-frame clones, not every one. This sample has about 2.1 million clones; 85% to 95% occur once, and the top ten carry about 1.7%. Sequencing input: naive CD8+ T cells from PBMCs. These receptors were collected from a young man in good health. Some clones in this sample may be carry-over from other donors' samples. Both conserved end residues are part of each CDR3. A D gene is named only where the DNA matches it firmly. Where a row states a size, it is once, few, many or the class of an expanded clone; other rows omit it.

d_call: -; v_call: TRBV7-2; j_call: TRBJ1-5; cdr3_length: 15; clone_size: -; cdr3_aa: CASSLLDRGDQPQHF; cdr3_nt: TGTGCCAGCAGCTTGCTAGACCGGGGGGATCAGCCCCAGCATTTT
d_call: -; v_call: TRBV28; j_call: TRBJ2-2; cdr3_length: 13; clone_size: -; cdr3_aa: CASSWTSTGELFF; cdr3_nt: TGTGCCAGCAGCTGGACCAGCACCGGGGAGCTGTTTTTT
d_call: -; v_call: TRBV2; j_call: TRBJ1-5; cdr3_length: 14; clone_size: -; cdr3_aa: CASSEAGGGQPQHF; cdr3_nt: TGTGCCAGCAGTGAAGCTGGGGGCGGGCAGCCCCAGCATTTT
d_call: -; v_call: TRBV29-1; j_call: TRBJ1-2; cdr3_length: 16; clone_size: -; cdr3_aa: CSVEDGVRIPYYGYTF; cdr3_nt: TGCAGCGTTGAAGATGGGGTGCGGATCCCCTACTATGGCTACACCTTC
d_call: -; v_call: TRBV27; j_call: TRBJ2-1; cdr3_length: 11; clone_size: -; cdr3_aa: CASSSDNEQFF; cdr3_nt: TGTGCCAGCAGCAGTGACAATGAGCAGTTCTTC
d_call: -; v_call: TRBV4-3; j_call: TRBJ2-1; cdr3_length: 15; clone_size: -; cdr3_aa: CASSRRFTGRNEQFF; cdr3_nt: TGCGCCAGCAGCCGACGCTTTACAGGGAGAAATGAGCAGTTCTTC
d_call: -; v_call: TRBV28; j_call: TRBJ2-7; cdr3_length: 13; clone_size: -; cdr3_aa: CASSESLGTEQYF; cdr3_nt: TGTGCCAGCAGTGAATCGTTAGGGACCGAGCAGTACTTC
d_call: -; v_call: TRBV7-3; j_call: TRBJ2-3; cdr3_length: 13; clone_size: -; cdr3_aa: CASSLKSTDTQYF; cdr3_nt: TGTGCCAGCAGCTTAAAAAGCACAGATACGCAGTATTTT
d_call: -; v_call: TRBV28; j_call: TRBJ1-5; cdr3_length: 15; clone_size: once; cdr3_aa: CASSTDSYSNQPQHF; cdr3_nt: TGTGCCAGCAGCACGGACAGCTATAGCAATCAGCCCCAGCATTTT
d_call: TRBD2; v_call: TRBV28; j_call: TRBJ2-1; cdr3_length: 15; clone_size: once; cdr3_aa: CASSFDSGSNNEQFF; cdr3_nt: TGTGCCAGCAGTTTTGATAGCGGGAGCAACAATGAGCAGTTCTTC
d_call: TRBD1; v_call: TRBV6-1; j_call: TRBJ1-5; cdr3_length: 15; clone_size: -; cdr3_aa: CASSGGTGVYQPQHF; cdr3_nt: TGTGCCAGCAGTGGAGGGACAGGGGTGTATCAGCCCCAGCATTTT
d_call: TRBD1; v_call: TRBV6-6; j_call: TRBJ1-4; cdr3_length: 16; clone_size: -; cdr3_aa: CASSKITGQGGEKLFF; cdr3_nt: TGTGCCAGCAGTAAAATTACCGGACAGGGCGGTGAAAAACTGTTTTTT
d_call: -; v_call: TRBV11-2; j_call: TRBJ1-1; cdr3_length: 15; clone_size: -; cdr3_aa: CASTLLWTANTEAFF; cdr3_nt: TGTGCCAGCACCTTGCTCTGGACGGCGAACACTGAAGCTTTCTTT
d_call: -; v_call: TRBV27; j_call: TRBJ1-2; cdr3_length: 11; clone_size: -; cdr3_aa: CASLSPSGYTF; cdr3_nt: TGTGCCAGTCTTTCCCCCTCTGGCTACACCTTC
d_call: -; v_call: TRBV27; j_call: TRBJ2-2; cdr3_length: 13; clone_size: -; cdr3_aa: CASSLWPGKELFF; cdr3_nt: TGTGCCAGCAGTTTATGGCCGGGAAAGGAGCTGTTTTTT
d_call: -; v_call: TRBV9; j_call: TRBJ2-2; cdr3_length: 12; clone_size: -; cdr3_aa: CASSAGTGELFF; cdr3_nt: TGTGCCAGCAGCGCGGGTACCGGGGAGCTGTTTTTT
d_call: -; v_call: TRBV4-1; j_call: TRBJ2-7; cdr3_length: 14; clone_size: -; cdr3_aa: CASSQAAARYEQYF; cdr3_nt: TGCGCCAGCAGCCAAGCGGCAGCCCGCTACGAGCAGTACTTC
d_call: -; v_call: TRBV27; j_call: TRBJ1-1; cdr3_length: 15; clone_size: -; cdr3_aa: CASSSLSILNTEAFF; cdr3_nt: TGTGCCAGCAGTTCCCTATCAATTTTAAACACTGAAGCTTTCTTT
d_call: -; v_call: TRBV19; j_call: TRBJ1-1; cdr3_length: 13; clone_size: once; cdr3_aa: CASSIFTGTEAFF; cdr3_nt: TGTGCCAGTAGTATCTTCACCGGGACTGAAGCTTTCTTT
d_call: -; v_call: TRBV4-2; j_call: TRBJ2-2; cdr3_length: 17; clone_size: -; cdr3_aa: CASSHNVGQINTGELFF; cdr3_nt: TGTGCCAGCAGCCACAACGTCGGACAGATCAACACCGGGGAGCTGTTTTTT
d_call: -; v_call: TRBV28; j_call: TRBJ2-1; cdr3_length: 12; clone_size: -; cdr3_aa: CASSSGTYEQFF; cdr3_nt: TGTGCCAGCAGTTCTGGGACCTATGAGCAGTTCTTC
d_call: -; v_call: TRBV10-3; j_call: TRBJ1-1; cdr3_length: 13; clone_size: -; cdr3_aa: CAISDRSGAEAFF; cdr3_nt: TGTGCCATCAGTGATCGGTCGGGGGCTGAAGCTTTCTTT
d_call: -; v_call: TRBV9; j_call: TRBJ2-7; cdr3_length: 13; clone_size: few; cdr3_aa: CASSEGPTYEQYF; cdr3_nt: TGTGCCAGCAGCGAGGGACCAACCTACGAGCAGTACTTC
d_call: -; v_call: TRBV4-1; j_call: TRBJ2-1; cdr3_length: 13; clone_size: -; cdr3_aa: CASSQDKADEQFF; cdr3_nt: TGCGCCAGCAGCCAAGATAAAGCCGATGAGCAGTTCTTC
d_call: -; v_call: TRBV19; j_call: TRBJ1-2; cdr3_length: 15; clone_size: -; cdr3_aa: CASSIVREINYGYTF; cdr3_nt: TGTGCCAGTAGTATAGTCCGGGAGATTAACTATGGCTACACCTTC
d_call: TRBD1; v_call: TRBV9; j_call: TRBJ1-4; cdr3_length: 15; clone_size: once; cdr3_aa: CASGLMDRGYEKLFF; cdr3_nt: TGTGCCAGCGGCCTAATGGACAGGGGTTATGAAAAACTGTTTTTT
d_call: -; v_call: TRBV15; j_call: TRBJ2-7; cdr3_length: 13; clone_size: -; cdr3_aa: CATSRGSEDEQYF; cdr3_nt: TGTGCCACCAGTAGAGGGTCCGAGGACGAGCAGTACTTC
d_call: TRBD2; v_call: TRBV7-9; j_call: TRBJ2-1; cdr3_length: 18; clone_size: -; cdr3_aa: CASSPGLAGGPNYNEQFF; cdr3_nt: TGTGCCAGCAGCCCGGGACTAGCGGGAGGGCCGAATTACAATGAGCAGTTCTTC
d_call: TRBD2; v_call: TRBV9; j_call: TRBJ2-2; cdr3_length: 16; clone_size: few; cdr3_aa: CASSNRGGRASGELFF; cdr3_nt: TGTGCCAGCAGCAATAGAGGCGGGAGGGCCAGCGGGGAGCTGTTTTTT
d_call: -; v_call: TRBV5-4; j_call: TRBJ1-2; cdr3_length: 17; clone_size: -; cdr3_aa: CASSLAVGRRTSYGYTF; cdr3_nt: TGTGCCAGCAGCTTGGCCGTCGGTAGGCGTACAAGCTATGGCTACACCTTC
d_call: -; v_call: TRBV30; j_call: TRBJ2-2; cdr3_length: 12; clone_size: few; cdr3_aa: CAWSGLSGELFF; cdr3_nt: TGTGCCTGGAGTGGACTCTCCGGGGAGCTGTTTTTT
d_call: -; v_call: TRBV5-5; j_call: TRBJ1-2; cdr3_length: 12; clone_size: -; cdr3_aa: CASSLYLYGYTF; cdr3_nt: TGTGCCAGCAGCTTGTACTTATATGGCTACACCTTC
d_call: -; v_call: TRBV6-1; j_call: TRBJ2-7; cdr3_length: 11; clone_size: -; cdr3_aa: CASPGSYEQYF; cdr3_nt: TGTGCCAGCCCAGGGTCCTACGAGCAGTACTTC
d_call: TRBD2; v_call: TRBV27; j_call: TRBJ2-5; cdr3_length: 15; clone_size: -; cdr3_aa: CASSPTGTGGETQYF; cdr3_nt: TGTGCCAGCAGTCCGACCGGGACCGGGGGGGAGACCCAGTACTTC
d_call: -; v_call: TRBV5-1; j_call: TRBJ2-1; cdr3_length: 15; clone_size: -; cdr3_aa: CASSSMGLEGNEQFF; cdr3_nt: TGCGCCAGCAGCTCTATGGGCCTAGAAGGCAATGAGCAGTTCTTC
d_call: TRBD1; v_call: TRBV27; j_call: TRBJ2-7; cdr3_length: 16; clone_size: -; cdr3_aa: CASSFSAGQATYEQYF; cdr3_nt: TGTGCCAGCAGTTTCTCCGCGGGACAGGCTACCTACGAGCAGTACTTC
d_call: TRBD2; v_call: TRBV7-9; j_call: TRBJ2-1; cdr3_length: 18; clone_size: -; cdr3_aa: CASSETGTSGLRNNEQFF; cdr3_nt: TGTGCCAGCAGCGAAACCGGGACTAGCGGCCTTCGCAACAATGAGCAGTTCTTC
d_call: TRBD1; v_call: TRBV6-6; j_call: TRBJ2-5; cdr3_length: 16; clone_size: -; cdr3_aa: CASSYSSQGLGETQYF; cdr3_nt: TGTGCCAGCAGTTACTCATCACAGGGGCTAGGGGAGACCCAGTACTTC
d_call: TRBD1; v_call: TRBV27; j_call: TRBJ1-5; cdr3_length: 15; clone_size: -; cdr3_aa: CASSPRGTGNQPQHF; cdr3_nt: TGTGCCAGCAGTCCCCGGGGGACAGGCAATCAGCCCCAGCATTTT
d_call: TRBD1; v_call: TRBV9; j_call: TRBJ1-4; cdr3_length: 15; clone_size: -; cdr3_aa: CASSARGGASEKLFF; cdr3_nt: TGTGCCAGCAGCGCCCGAGGGGGCGCCAGTGAAAAACTGTTTTTT
d_call: -; v_call: TRBV25-1; j_call: TRBJ2-7; cdr3_length: 14; clone_size: -; cdr3_aa: CASSENQGPYEQYF; cdr3_nt: TGTGCCAGCAGTGAAAATCAGGGACCCTACGAGCAGTACTTC
d_call: -; v_call: TRBV11-1; j_call: TRBJ2-7; cdr3_length: 13; clone_size: -; cdr3_aa: CASSFGRYYEQYF; cdr3_nt: TGTGCCAGCAGCTTTGGCAGATACTACGAGCAGTACTTC